Sequencing of this T cell receptor beta chain was carried out in a study of long-term antiretroviral therapy in people with HIV. This was the immunoSEQ v3.0 assay at survey level. Clones were sequenced by immunoSEQ multiplex PCR, and TCRdb holds only the in-frame ones, with some missing. Among more than 15,000 clones listed, roughly 94% were seen once. Donors needed at least one pre-ART PBMC sample plus at least two post-ART samples. Points from the study as a whole: HIV repertoires spanned tighter CDR3 length ranges than controls did. From about 2004 to 2018, blood was obtained, possibly while participants received older ART regimens. Clonal populations expanded prior to ART predominated within the repertoire at all time points.

Details on this clone: What it binds is not known.

Germline V gives CDR1 MNHEY, CDR2 SVGAGI. The length of the CDR3 is 15 residues. Trimming cost V 2 bases and J 3 bases; bases outside gene matches: 7. The sequencing here drew on unsorted PBMCs, taken nearly 6.5 years after starting antiretroviral therapy. The chain combines TRBV6-5 with TRBJ2-7; 7 nucleotides match TRBD2. The clonotype originates from a woman aged 50 to 60 with HIV. CDR3 DNA: TGTGCCAGCAGTTACGCGTTGGCTAGCGGCTACGAGCAGTACTTC. Amino acid sequence: CASSYALASGYEQYF.